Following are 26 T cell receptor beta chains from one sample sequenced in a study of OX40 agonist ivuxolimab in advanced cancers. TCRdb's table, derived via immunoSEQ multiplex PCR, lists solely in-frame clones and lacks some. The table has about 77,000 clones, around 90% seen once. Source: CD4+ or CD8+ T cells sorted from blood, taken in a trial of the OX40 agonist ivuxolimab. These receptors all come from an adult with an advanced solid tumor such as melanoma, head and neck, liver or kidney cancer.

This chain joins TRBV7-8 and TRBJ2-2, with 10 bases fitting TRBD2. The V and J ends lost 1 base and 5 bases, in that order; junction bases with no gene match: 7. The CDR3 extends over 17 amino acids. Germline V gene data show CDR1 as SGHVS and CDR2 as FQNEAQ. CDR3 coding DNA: TGTGCCAGCAGCTTAGACGGACTAGCGGAGATTACCGGGGAGCTGTTTTTT. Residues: CASSLDGLAEITGELFF.

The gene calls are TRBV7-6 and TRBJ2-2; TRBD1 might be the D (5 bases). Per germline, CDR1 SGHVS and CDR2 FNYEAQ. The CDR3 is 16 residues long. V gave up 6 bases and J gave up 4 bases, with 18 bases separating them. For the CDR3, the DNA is TGTGCCAGCAGACCATGGGGCGGCACGACCACCGGGGAGCTGTTTTTT. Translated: CASRPWGGTTTGELFF. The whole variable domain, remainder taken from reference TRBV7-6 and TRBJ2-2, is GAGVSQSPRYKVTKRGQDVALRCDPISGHVSLYWYRQALGQGPEFLTYFNYEAQQDKSGLPNDRFSAERPEGSISTLTIQRTEQRDSAMYRCASRPWGGTTTGELFFGEGSRLTVL.

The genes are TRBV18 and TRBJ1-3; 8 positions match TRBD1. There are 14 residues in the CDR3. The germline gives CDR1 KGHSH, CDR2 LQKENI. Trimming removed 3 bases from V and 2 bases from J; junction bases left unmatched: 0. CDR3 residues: CASSPDRAGNTIYF. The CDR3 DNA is TGTGCCAGCTCACCGGACAGGGCTGGAAACACCATATATTTT.

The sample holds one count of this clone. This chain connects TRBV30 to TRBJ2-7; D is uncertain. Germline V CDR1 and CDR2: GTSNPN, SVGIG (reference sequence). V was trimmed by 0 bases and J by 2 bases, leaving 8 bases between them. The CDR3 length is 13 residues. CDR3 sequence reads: CAWSVTVAYEQYF. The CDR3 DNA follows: TGTGCCTGGAGTGTAACGGTGGCCTACGAGCAGTACTTC.

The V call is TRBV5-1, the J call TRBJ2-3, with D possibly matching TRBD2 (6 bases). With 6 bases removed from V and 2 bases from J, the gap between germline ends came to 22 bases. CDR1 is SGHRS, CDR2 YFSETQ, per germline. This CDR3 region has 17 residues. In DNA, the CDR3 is TGCGCCAGCACCCCAGTCGGCGGGAATACCGCCACAGATACGCAGTATTTT. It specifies CASTPVGGNTATDTQYF.

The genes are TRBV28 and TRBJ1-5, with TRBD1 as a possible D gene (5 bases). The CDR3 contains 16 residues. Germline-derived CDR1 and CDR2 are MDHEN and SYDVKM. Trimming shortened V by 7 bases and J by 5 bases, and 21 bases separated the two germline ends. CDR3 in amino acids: CASIPLRRDGYQPQHF. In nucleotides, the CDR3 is TGTGCCAGCATTCCCCTGCGCAGGGACGGATATCAGCCCCAGCATTTT.

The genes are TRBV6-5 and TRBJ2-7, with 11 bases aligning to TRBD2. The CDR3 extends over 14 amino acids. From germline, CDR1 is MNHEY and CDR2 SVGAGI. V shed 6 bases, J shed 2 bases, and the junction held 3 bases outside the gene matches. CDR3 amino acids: CASRGTSGTYEQYF. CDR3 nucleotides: TGTGCCAGCAGAGGGACTAGCGGAACCTACGAGCAGTACTTC.

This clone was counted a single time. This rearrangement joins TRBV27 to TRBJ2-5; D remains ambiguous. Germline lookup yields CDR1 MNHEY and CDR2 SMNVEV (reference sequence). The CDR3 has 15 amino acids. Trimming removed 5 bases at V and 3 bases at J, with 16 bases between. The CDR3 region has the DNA TGTGCCAGCAGTGCATATGCCGCCGGCGAAGAGACCCAGTACTTC. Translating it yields CASSAYAAGEETQYF.

The CDR3 spells CASTPRLAGADTQYF. In DNA form, the CDR3 reads TGTGCCAGCACCCCACGGCTAGCGGGAGCGGATACGCAGTATTTT. The genes are TRBV7-6 and TRBJ2-3; 10 bases line up with TRBD2. The junction had 10 bases not matched to a gene; V was cut back by 7 bases and J by 6 bases. The germline CDR1 and CDR2 sequences are SGHVS and FNYEAQ. The CDR3 has 15 residues.

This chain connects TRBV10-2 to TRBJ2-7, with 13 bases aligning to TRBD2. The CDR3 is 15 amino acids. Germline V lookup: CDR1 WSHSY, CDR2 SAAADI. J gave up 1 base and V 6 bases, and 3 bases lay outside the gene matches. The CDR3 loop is CASSKLAGGSYEQYF. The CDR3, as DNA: TGCGCCAGCAGCAAACTAGCGGGAGGGTCCTACGAGCAGTACTTC.

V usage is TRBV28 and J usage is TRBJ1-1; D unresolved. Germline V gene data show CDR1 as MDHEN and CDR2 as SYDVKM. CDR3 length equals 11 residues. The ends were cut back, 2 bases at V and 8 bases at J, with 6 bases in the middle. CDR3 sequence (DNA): TGTGCCAGCAGTTTAGGGAGGGAAGCTTTCTTT. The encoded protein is CASSLGREAFF.

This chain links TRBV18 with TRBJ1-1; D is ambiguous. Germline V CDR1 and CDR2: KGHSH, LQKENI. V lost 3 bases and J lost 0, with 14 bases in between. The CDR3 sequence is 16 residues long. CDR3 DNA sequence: TGTGCCAGCTCACCCGGATTTACGGACTTGAACACTGAAGCTTTCTTT. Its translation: CASSPGFTDLNTEAFF.

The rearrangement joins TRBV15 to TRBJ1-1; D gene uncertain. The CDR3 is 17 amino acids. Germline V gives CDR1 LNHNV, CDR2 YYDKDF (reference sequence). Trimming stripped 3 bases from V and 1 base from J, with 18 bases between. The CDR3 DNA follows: TGTGCCACCAGCAGGTCGGGCTGGGAACACCAGAACACTGAAGCTTTCTTT. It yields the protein CATSRSGWEHQNTEAFF.

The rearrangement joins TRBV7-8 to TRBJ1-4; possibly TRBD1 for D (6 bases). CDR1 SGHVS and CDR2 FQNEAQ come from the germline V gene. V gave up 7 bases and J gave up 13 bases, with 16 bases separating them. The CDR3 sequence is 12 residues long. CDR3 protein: CASTDLRGGLFF. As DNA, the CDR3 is TGTGCCAGCACCGACCTCAGGGGAGGACTGTTTTTT.

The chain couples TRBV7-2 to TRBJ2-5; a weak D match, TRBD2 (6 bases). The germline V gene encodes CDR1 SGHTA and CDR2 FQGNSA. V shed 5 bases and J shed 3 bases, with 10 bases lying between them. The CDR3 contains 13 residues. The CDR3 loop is CASSIGTEETQYF. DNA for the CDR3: TGTGCCAGCAGCATCGGGACTGAAGAGACCCAGTACTTC. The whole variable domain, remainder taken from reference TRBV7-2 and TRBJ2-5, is GAGVSQSPSNKVTEKGKDVELRCDPISGHTALYWYRQSLGQGLEFLIYFQGNSAPDKSGLPSDRFSAERTGGSVSTLTIQRTQQEDSAVYLCASSIGTEETQYFGPGTRLLVL.

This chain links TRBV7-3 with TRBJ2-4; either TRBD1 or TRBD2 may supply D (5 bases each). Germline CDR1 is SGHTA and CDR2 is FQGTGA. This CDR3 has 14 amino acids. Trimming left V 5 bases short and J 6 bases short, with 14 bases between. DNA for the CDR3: TGTGCCAGCAGCCCTGGGGACGCCTCAAACATTCAGTACTTC. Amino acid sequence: CASSPGDASNIQYF. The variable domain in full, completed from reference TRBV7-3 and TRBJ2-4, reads GAGVSQTPSNKVTEKGKYVELRCDPISGHTALYWYRQSLGQGPEFLIYFQGTGAADDSGLPNDRFFAVRPEGSVSTLKIQRTERGDSAVYLCASSPGDASNIQYFGAGTRLSVL.

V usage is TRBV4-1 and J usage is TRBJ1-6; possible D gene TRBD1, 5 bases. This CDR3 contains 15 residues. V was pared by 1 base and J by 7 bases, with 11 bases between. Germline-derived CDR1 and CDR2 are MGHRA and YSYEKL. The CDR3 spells CASSQGDGRNSPLHF. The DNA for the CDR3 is TGCGCCAGCAGCCAAGGGGACGGTCGAAATTCACCCCTCCACTTT.

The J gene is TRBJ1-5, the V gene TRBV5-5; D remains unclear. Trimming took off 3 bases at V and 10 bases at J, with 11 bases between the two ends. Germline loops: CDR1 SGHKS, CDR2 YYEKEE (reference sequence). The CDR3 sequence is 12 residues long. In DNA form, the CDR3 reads TGTGCCAGCAGCTGGGCCGGTCAACCCCAGCATTTT. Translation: CASSWAGQPQHF.

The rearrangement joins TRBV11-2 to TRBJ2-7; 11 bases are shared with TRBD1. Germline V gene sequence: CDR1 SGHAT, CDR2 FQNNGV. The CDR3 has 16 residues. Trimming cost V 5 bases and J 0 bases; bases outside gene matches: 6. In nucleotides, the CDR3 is TGTGCCAGCAGCCCTCGGACAGGGGGCAGCTCCTACGAGCAGTACTTC. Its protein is CASSPRTGGSSYEQYF.

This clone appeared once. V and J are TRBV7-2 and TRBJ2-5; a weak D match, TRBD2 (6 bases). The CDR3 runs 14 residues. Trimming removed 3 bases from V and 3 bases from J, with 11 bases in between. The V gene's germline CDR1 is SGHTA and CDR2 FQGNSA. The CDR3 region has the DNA TGTGCCAGCAGCTTTTTTCCGGGGGAAGAGACCCAGTACTTC. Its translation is CASSFFPGEETQYF.

Written as DNA, the CDR3 is TGTGCCAGCAGTTTTTGGGGGTATGGCTACACCTTC. It codes for CASSFWGYGYTF. The chain is built from TRBV28 and TRBJ1-2, with D tentatively TRBD1 (5 bases). V lost 3 bases to trimming and J lost 5 bases, with 7 bases between them. The CDR3 consists of 12 residues. Germline V gene sequence: CDR1 MDHEN, CDR2 SYDVKM.

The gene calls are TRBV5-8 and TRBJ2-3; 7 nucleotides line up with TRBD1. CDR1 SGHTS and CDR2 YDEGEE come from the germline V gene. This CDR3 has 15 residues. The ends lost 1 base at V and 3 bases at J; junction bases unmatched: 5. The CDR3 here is CASSLYRGLTDTQYF. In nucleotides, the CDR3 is TGTGCCAGCAGCTTGTACAGGGGATTGACAGATACGCAGTATTTT.

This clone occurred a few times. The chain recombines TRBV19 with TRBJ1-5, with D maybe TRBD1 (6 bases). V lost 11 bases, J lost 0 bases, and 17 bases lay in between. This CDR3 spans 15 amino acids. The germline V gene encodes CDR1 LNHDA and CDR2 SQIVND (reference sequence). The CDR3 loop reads CASIGSGDSNQPQHF. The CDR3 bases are TGTGCCTCGATAGGATCAGGGGATAGCAATCAGCCCCAGCATTTT.

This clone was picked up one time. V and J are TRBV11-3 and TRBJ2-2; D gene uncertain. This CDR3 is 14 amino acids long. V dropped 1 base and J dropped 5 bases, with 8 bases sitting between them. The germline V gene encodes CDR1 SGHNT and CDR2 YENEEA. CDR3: CASSLAAATGELFF. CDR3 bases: TGTGCCAGCAGCTTAGCGGCAGCTACCGGGGAGCTGTTTTTT.

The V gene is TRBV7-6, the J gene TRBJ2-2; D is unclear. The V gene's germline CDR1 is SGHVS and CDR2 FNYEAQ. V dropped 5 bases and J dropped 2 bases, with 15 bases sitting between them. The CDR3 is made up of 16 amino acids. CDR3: CASSQTGRLNTGELFF. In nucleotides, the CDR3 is TGTGCCAGCAGCCAAACCGGCAGATTAAACACCGGGGAGCTGTTTTTT.

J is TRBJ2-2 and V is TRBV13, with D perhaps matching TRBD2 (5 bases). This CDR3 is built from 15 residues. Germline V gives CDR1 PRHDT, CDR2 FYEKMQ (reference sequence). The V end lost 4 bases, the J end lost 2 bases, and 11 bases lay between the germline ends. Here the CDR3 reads CASSSRDYNTGELFF. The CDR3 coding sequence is TGTGCCAGCAGCTCCCGCGACTACAACACCGGGGAGCTGTTTTTT.